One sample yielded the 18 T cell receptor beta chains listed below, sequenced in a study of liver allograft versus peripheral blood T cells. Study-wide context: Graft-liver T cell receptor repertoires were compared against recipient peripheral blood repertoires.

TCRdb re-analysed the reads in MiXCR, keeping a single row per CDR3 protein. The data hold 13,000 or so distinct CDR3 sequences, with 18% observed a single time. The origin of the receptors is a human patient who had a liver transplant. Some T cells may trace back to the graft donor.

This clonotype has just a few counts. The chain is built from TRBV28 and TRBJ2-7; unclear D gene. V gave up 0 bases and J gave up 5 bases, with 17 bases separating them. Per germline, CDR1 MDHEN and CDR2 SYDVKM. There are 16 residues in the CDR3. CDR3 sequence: CASSLWGSPVPNEQYF. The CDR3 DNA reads TGTGCCAGCAGTTTATGGGGCAGCCCTGTCCCTAACGAGCAGTACTTC.

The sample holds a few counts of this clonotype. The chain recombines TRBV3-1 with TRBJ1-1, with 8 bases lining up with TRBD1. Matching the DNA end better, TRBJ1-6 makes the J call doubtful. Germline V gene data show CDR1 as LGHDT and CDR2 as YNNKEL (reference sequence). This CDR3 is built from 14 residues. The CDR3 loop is CASSRQGISSPLHF. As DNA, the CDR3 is TGTGCCAGCAGCCGACAGGGGATTAGTTCACCCCTCCACTTT.

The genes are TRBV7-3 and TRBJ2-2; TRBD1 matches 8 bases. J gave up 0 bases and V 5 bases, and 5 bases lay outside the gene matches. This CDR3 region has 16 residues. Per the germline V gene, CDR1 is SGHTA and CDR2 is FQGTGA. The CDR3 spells CASSLRTGTNTGELFF. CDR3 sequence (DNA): TGTGCCAGCAGCCTCCGGACAGGGACGAACACCGGGGAGCTGTTTTTT.

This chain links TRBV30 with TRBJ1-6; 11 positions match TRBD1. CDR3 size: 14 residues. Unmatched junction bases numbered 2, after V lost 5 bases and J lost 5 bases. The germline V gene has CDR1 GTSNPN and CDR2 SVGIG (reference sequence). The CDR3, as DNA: TGTGCCTGGGGACAGGGGGCCGATAATTCACCCCTCCACTTT. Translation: CAWGQGADNSPLHF.

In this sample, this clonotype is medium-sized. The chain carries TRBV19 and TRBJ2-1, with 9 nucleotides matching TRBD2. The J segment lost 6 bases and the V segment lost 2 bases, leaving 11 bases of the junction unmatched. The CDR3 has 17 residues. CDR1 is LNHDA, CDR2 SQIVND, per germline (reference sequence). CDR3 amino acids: CASSIKASGTSVNEQFF. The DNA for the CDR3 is TGTGCCAGTAGTATAAAGGCTAGCGGGACTTCCGTCAATGAGCAGTTCTTC.

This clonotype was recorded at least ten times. CDR3 residues: CSVSPGWGMNTEAFF. DNA for the CDR3: TGCAGCGTCTCTCCAGGGTGGGGTATGAACACTGAAGCTTTCTTT. The chain joins TRBV29-1 to TRBJ1-1; tentatively, D is TRBD1 (5 bases). V was trimmed by 6 bases and J by 0 bases, leaving 17 bases between them. Germline V lookup: CDR1 SQVTM, CDR2 ANQGSEA. The CDR3 is 15 residues long.

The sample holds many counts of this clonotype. The CDR3 sequence: CSVSRTAEETQYF. In DNA, the CDR3 is TGCAGCGTTTCCCGGACGGCAGAAGAGACCCAGTACTTC. The chain is built from TRBV29-1 and TRBJ2-5; D call uncertain. Trimming removed 5 bases from V and 3 bases from J, with 13 bases in between. This CDR3 is 13 amino acids long. Germline-derived CDR1 and CDR2 are SQVTM and ANQGSEA. Together with reference TRBV29-1 and TRBJ2-5, the CDR3 gives the full variable domain: SAVISQKPSRDICQRGTSLTIQCQVDSQVTMMFWYRQQPGQSLTLIATANQGSEATYESGFVIDKFPISRPNLTFSTLTVSNMSPEDSSIYLCSVSRTAEETQYFGPGTRLLVL.

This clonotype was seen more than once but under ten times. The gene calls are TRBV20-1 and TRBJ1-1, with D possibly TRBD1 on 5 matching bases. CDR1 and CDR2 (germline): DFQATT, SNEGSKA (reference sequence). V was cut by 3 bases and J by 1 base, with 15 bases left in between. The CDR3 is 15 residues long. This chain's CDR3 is CSASEGSSGNTEAFF. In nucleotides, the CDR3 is TGCAGTGCTAGCGAGGGGAGTAGCGGGAACACTGAAGCTTTCTTT.

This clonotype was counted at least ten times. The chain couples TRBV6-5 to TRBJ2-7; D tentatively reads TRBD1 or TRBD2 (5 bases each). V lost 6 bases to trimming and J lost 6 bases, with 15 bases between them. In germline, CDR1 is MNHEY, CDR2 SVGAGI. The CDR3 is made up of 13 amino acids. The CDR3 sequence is CASRGAGTAEQYF. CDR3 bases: TGTGCCAGCAGAGGGGCAGGGACGGCCGAGCAGTACTTC.

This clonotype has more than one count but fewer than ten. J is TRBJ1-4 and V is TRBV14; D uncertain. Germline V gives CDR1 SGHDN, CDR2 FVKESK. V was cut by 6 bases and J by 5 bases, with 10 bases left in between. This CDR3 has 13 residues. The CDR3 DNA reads TGTGCCAGCAGTCGTAGAGCGAATGAAAAACTGTTTTTT. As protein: CASSRRANEKLFF.

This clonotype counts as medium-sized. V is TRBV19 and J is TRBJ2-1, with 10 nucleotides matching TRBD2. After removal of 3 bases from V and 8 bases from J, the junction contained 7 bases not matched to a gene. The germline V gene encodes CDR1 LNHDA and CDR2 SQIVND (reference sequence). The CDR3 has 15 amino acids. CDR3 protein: CASSIPGLAGDEQFF. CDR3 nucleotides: TGTGCCAGTAGTATCCCCGGGCTAGCGGGAGATGAGCAGTTCTTC.

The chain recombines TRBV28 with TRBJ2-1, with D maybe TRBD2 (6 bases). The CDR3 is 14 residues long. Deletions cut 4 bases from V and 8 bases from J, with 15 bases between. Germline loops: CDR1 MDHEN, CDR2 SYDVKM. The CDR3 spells CASSSTGAGDEQFF. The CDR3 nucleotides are TGTGCCAGCAGTTCTACGGGAGCCGGGGATGAGCAGTTCTTC. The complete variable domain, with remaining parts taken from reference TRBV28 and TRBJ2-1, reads DVKVTQSSRYLVKRTGEKVFLECVQDMDHENMFWYRQDPGLGLRLIYFSYDVKMKEKGDIPEGYSVSREKKERFSLILESASTNQTSMYLCASSSTGAGDEQFFGPGTRLTVL.

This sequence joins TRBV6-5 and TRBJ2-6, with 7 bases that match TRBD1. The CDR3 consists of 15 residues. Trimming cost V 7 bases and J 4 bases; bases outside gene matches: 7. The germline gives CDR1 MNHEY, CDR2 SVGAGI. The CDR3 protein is CASKRGRAGANVLTF. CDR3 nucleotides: TGTGCCAGCAAGAGGGGGCGAGCCGGGGCCAACGTCCTGACTTTC.

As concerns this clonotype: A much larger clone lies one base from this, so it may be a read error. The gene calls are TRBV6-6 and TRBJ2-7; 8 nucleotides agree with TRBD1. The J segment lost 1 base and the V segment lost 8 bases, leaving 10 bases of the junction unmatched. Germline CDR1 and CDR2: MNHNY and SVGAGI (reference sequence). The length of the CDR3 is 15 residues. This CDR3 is CASSLNRGESYEQYF. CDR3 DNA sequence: TGTGCCAGCTCCTTGAACAGGGGGGAATCCTACGAGCAGTACTTC.

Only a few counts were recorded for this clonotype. The CDR3 protein is CASRRQGSAYEQYF. As DNA, the CDR3 is TGTGCCAGCAGGAGACAGGGGAGCGCCTACGAGCAGTACTTC. V usage is TRBV6-5 and J usage is TRBJ2-7, with 8 bases matching TRBD1. The CDR3 has 14 amino acids. V was pared by 6 bases and J by 2 bases, with 6 bases of the junction left unmatched. Per germline, CDR1 MNHEY and CDR2 SVGAGI.

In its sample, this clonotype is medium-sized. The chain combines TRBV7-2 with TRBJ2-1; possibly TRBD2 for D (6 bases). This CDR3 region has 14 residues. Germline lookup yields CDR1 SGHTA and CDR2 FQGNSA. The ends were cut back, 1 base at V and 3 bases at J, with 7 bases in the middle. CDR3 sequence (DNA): TGTGCCAGCAGCTTAGTCGGGAGCTACAATGAGCAGTTCTTC. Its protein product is CASSLVGSYNEQFF. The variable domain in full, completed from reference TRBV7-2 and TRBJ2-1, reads GAGVSQSPSNKVTEKGKDVELRCDPISGHTALYWYRQSLGQGLEFLIYFQGNSAPDKSGLPSDRFSAERTGGSVSTLTIQRTQQEDSAVYLCASSLVGSYNEQFFGPGTRLTVL.

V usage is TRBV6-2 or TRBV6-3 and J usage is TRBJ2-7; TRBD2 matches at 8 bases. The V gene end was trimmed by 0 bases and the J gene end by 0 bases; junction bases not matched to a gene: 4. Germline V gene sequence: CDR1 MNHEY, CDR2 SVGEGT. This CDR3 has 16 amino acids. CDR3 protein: CASSYSSGKSSYEQYF. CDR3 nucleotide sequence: TGTGCCAGCAGTTACTCTAGCGGGAAATCCTCCTACGAGCAGTACTTC.

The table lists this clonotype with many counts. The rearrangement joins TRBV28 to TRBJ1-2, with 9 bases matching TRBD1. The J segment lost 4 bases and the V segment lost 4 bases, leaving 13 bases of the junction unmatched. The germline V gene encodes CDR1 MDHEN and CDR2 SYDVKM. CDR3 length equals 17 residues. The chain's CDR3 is CASSSPPGTGSSYGYTF. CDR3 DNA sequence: TGTGCCAGCAGTTCCCCTCCCGGGACAGGGTCGAGCTATGGCTACACCTTC.